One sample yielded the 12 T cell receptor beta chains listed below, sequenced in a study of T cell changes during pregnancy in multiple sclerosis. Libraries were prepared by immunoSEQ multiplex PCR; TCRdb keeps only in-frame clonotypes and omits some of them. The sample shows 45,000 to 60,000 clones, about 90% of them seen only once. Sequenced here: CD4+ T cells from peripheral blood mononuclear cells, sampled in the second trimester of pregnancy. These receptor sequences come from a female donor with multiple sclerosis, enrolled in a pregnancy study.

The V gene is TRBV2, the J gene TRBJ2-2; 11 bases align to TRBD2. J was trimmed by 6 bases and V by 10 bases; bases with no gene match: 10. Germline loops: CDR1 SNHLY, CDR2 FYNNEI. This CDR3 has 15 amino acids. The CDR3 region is CANMPLSGGAGELFF. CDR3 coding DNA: TGTGCCAATATGCCCCTTAGCGGGGGGGCCGGGGAGCTGTTTTTT. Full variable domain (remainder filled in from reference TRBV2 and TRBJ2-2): EPEVTQTPSHQVTQMGQEVILRCVPISNHLYFYWYRQILGQKVEFLVSFYNNEISEKSEIFDDQFSVERPDGSNFTLKIRSTKLEDSAMYFCANMPLSGGAGELFFGEGSRLTVL.

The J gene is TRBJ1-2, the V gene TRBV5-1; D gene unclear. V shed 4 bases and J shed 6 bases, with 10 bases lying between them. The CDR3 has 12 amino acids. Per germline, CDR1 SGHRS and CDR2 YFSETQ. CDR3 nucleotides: TGCGCCAGCAGCGGGGAGGGTGATGGCTACACCTTC. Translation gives CASSGEGDGYTF.

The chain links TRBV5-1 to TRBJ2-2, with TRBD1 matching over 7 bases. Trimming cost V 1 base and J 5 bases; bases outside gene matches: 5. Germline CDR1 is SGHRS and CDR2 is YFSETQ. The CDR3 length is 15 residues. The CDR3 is CASSLLPGGTGELFF. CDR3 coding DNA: TGCGCCAGCAGCTTGCTCCCAGGGGGTACCGGGGAGCTGTTTTTT.

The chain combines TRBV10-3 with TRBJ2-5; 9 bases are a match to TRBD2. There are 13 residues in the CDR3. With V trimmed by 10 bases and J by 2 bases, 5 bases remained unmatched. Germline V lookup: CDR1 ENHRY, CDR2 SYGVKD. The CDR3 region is CATGTSPQETQYF. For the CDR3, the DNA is TGTGCCACCGGGACTAGCCCTCAAGAGACCCAGTACTTC.

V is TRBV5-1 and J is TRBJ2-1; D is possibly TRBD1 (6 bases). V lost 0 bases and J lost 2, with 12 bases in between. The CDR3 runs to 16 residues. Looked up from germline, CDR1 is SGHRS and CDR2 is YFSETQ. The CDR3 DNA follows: TGCGCCAGCAGCTTGGAAGGACAGTCCGCCTACAATGAGCAGTTCTTC. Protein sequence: CASSLEGQSAYNEQFF.

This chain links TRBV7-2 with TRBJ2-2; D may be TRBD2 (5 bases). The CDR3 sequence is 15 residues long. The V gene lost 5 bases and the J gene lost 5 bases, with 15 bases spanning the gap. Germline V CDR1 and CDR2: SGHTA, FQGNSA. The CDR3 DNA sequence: TGTGCCAGCAGCCCAATTCCCCGGGGAACCGGGGAGCTGTTTTTT. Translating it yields CASSPIPRGTGELFF.

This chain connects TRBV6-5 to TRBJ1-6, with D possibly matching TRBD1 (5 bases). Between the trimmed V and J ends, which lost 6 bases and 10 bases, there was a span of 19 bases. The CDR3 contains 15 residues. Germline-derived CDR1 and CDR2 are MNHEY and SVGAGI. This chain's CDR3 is CASRPPGGTRSPLHF. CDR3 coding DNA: TGTGCCAGCAGGCCCCCGGGGGGGACCCGATCACCCCTCCACTTT.

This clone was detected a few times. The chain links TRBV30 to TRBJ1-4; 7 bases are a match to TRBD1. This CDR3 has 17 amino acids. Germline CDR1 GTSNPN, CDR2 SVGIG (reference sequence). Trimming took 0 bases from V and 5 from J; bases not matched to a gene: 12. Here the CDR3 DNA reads TGTGCCTGGAGTGTACGAGCGTTGGACAGGCGGAATGAAAAACTGTTTTTT. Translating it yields CAWSVRALDRRNEKLFF. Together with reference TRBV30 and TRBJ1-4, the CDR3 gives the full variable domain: SQTIHQWPATLVQPVGSPLSLECTVEGTSNPNLYWYRQAAGRGLQLLFYSVGIGQISSEVPQNLSASRPQDRQFILSSKKLLLSDSGFYLCAWSVRALDRRNEKLFFGSGTQLSVL.

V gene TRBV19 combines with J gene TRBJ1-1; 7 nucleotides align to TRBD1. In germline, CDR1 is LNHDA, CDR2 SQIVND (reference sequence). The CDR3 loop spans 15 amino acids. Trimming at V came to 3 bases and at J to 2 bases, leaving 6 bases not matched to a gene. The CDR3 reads CASSIQGVLNTEAFF. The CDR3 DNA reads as TGTGCCAGTAGTATCCAGGGGGTTTTAAACACTGAAGCTTTCTTT.

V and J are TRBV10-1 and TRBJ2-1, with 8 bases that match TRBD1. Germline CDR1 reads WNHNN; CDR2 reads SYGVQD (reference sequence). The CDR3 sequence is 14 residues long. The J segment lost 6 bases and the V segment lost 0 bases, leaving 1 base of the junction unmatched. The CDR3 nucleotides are TGCGCCAGCAGTGAGTCGGGACAGGTCAATGAGCAGTTCTTC. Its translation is CASSESGQVNEQFF.

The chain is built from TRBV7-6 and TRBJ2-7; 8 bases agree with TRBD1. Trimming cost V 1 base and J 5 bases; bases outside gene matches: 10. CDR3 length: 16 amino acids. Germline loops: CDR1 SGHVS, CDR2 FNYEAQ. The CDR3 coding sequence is TGTGCCAGCAGCTTAGTGCCGCGGACAGGGCGTAACGAGCAGTACTTC. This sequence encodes CASSLVPRTGRNEQYF.

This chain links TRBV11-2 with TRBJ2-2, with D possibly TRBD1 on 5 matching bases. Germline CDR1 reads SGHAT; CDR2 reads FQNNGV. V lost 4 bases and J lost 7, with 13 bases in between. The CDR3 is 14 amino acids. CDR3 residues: CASSSRITGGELFF. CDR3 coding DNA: TGTGCCAGCAGCTCTAGGATAACAGGCGGGGAGCTGTTTTTT.